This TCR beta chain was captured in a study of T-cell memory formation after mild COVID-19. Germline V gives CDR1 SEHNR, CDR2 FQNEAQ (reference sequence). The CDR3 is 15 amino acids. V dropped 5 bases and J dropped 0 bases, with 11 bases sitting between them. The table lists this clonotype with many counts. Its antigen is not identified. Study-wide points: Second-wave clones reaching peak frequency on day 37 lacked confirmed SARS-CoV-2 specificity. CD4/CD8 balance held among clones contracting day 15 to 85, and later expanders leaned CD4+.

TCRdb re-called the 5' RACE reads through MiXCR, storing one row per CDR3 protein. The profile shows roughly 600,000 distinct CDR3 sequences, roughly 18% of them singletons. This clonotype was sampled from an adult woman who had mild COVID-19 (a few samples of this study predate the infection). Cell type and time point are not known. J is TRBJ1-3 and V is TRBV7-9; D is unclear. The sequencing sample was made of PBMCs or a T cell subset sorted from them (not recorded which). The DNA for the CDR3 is TGTGCCAGCAGCCCAGACGGCTACTCTGGAAACACCATATATTTT. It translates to CASSPDGYSGNTIYF.